This T cell receptor (beta chain) was identified in a study of T cell repertoires in cytomegalovirus infection. Study-level information: In the study, CMV epitopes included recently identified HLA-C-restricted and well-studied HLA-B-restricted ones. It can be stated that public TCR beta signatures indicated CMV infection as well as a matching HLA type.

The CDR3 loop spans 11 amino acids. The germline V gene encodes CDR1 KGHDR and CDR2 SFDVKD. V was shortened by 7 bases and J by 14 bases, with 14 bases between the two germline ends. Concerning this clonotype itself: No antigen is known for it.

TCRdb ran MiXCR on the reads and lists one entry per CDR3 protein. The repertoire has approximately 500,000 distinct CDR3 sequences, 33% of them found once; the top ten carry around a sixth. The study, taken as a whole, reports: In two of eight donors, the top clonotype was HLA-C-restricted CMV-specific.

The TCR originated in a human donor in good health (CMV status not recorded). Some clones in this sample may be carry-over from other donors' samples. Sequences were derived from cultured PBMCs, sampled from culture after CMV antigen stimulation. The chain recombines TRBV24-1 with TRBJ2-1; possibly TRBD2 for D (5 bases). DNA for the CDR3: TGTGCCACCAGGGACGGCTCCGGGGAGTTCTTC. Protein sequence: CATRDGSGEFF.